This T cell receptor beta chain emerged from a study of blood T cell repertoires in COVID-19. Turning to the study itself: The origin of the acute and convalescent COVID-19 samples was the United States, Italy and Spain. Nucleic acid was either cDNA or gDNA, and it came from T cells, B-cell-depleted T cells, or PBMCs.

The CDR3 contains 15 residues. V lost 3 bases to trimming and J lost 1 base, with 12 bases between them. Per germline, CDR1 SEHNR and CDR2 FQNEAQ (reference sequence). Study processing details: Nucleated cell counts were estimated from reference gene primer amplification. Profiled with immunoSEQ multiplex PCR; TCRdb holds only in-frame clones, not every one. That table furnishes V, J and clone size, whereas the DNA furnished D and trimming. The sample shows a few hundred thousand clones, approximately 80% of them seen only once. Specimen: peripheral blood. This chain uses TRBV7-9 with TRBJ2-5; the D gene is possibly TRBD2 (6 bases). This receptor was identified in a woman of 80 years or more with acute or convalescent COVID-19. The CDR3 here is CASSFLGGFQETQYF. The CDR3 DNA is TGTGCCAGCAGCTTTTTGGGAGGATTCCAAGAGACCCAGTACTTC. The variable domain in full, with the rest retrieved from reference TRBV7-9 and TRBJ2-5, is DTGVSQNPRHKITKRGQNVTFRCDPISEHNRLYWYRQTLGQGPEFLTYFQNEAQLEKSRLLSDRFSAERPKGSFSTLEIQRTEQGDSAMYLCASSFLGGFQETQYFGPGTRLLVL.